These 20 T cell receptor beta chains were sequenced from one sample in a study of OX40 agonist ivuxolimab in advanced cancers. Generated by immunoSEQ multiplex PCR, the TCRdb table keeps only in-frame clones and is missing some. The sample consists of 90,000 to 100,000 clones, 80% to 90% of them appearing once. The sample consisted of CD4+ or CD8+ T cells sorted from blood, taken in a trial of the OX40 agonist ivuxolimab. Source of these receptors: an adult with an advanced solid tumor such as melanoma, head and neck, liver or kidney cancer.

V gene TRBV30 combines with J gene TRBJ2-7; 11 bases map to TRBD2. The V gene's germline CDR1 is GTSNPN and CDR2 SVGIG (reference sequence). Unmatched junction bases numbered 7, after V lost 5 bases and J lost 7 bases. The CDR3 has 13 residues. CDR3 in DNA: TGTGCCTGGGTAGCGGGGGGGCAAAGGGAGCAGTACTTC. It codes for CAWVAGGQREQYF.

The rearrangement uses TRBV19 and TRBJ1-1; 10 bases are a match to TRBD1. The trim removed 5 bases at V and 6 bases at J, leaving 12 bases unmatched. The CDR3 has 16 residues. Per germline, CDR1 LNHDA and CDR2 SQIVND (reference sequence). CDR3 in DNA: TGTGCCAGTAGTCCCCGACGACAGGGGGCGCGGGCTGAAGCTTTCTTT. Amino acids: CASSPRRQGARAEAFF.

The chain has TRBV30 and TRBJ1-4; 7 positions match TRBD1. Germline assignment: CDR1 GTSNPN and CDR2 SVGIG (reference sequence). The length of the CDR3 is 14 residues. The ends lost 2 bases at V and 7 bases at J; junction bases unmatched: 7. CDR3 in DNA: TGTGCCTGGAGTAGTGACAGGGCGAGTGAAAAACTGTTTTTT. This encodes CAWSSDRASEKLFF.

V gene TRBV5-1 combines with J gene TRBJ1-1; D call uncertain. This CDR3 comprises 15 residues. The germline V and J ends were trimmed by 1 base and 0 bases, with 10 bases remaining between them. CDR1 is SGHRS, CDR2 YFSETQ, per germline. DNA of the CDR3: TGCGCCAGCAGCTTGCCGGAGAGTTTGAACACTGAAGCTTTCTTT. This encodes CASSLPESLNTEAFF.

This clone showed up just once. The junction departs from germline at one end; a sequencing error may be responsible. This chain uses TRBV7-7 with TRBJ2-4, with D uncertain. Germline CDR1 and CDR2: SSHAT and FNYEAQ (reference sequence). This CDR3 is built from 13 residues. The DNA for the CDR3 is TGTGCTAGCAGCTTAGGTCCTCGGGACATTCAGTACTTC. Protein product: CASSLGPRDIQYF.

This clone appeared a few times. V is TRBV6-1 and J is TRBJ1-5; D not certain. The CDR3 is made up of 13 amino acids. Trimming pared 7 bases from V and 4 bases from J, leaving 11 bases between. The V gene's germline CDR1 is MNHNS and CDR2 SASEGT. CDR3 coding DNA: TGTGCCAGCACAAAACAGTTTAATCAGCCCCAGCATTTT. Protein: CASTKQFNQPQHF.

J is TRBJ1-3 and V is TRBV25-1; possible D gene TRBD1, 6 bases. V gave up 3 bases and J gave up 4 bases, with 13 bases separating them. The CDR3 extends over 15 amino acids. The germline V gene has CDR1 MGHDK and CDR2 SYGVNS. The CDR3 DNA sequence: TGTGCCAGCAGTGATCCTCAGGGGTACGGAAACACCATATATTTT. Translation gives CASSDPQGYGNTIYF.

The V call is TRBV29-1, the J call TRBJ2-7; D remains unclear. Trimming shortened V by 2 bases and J by 0 bases, and 11 bases separated the two germline ends. Germline V gene sequence: CDR1 SQVTM, CDR2 ANQGSEA. The CDR3 consists of 14 residues. In DNA, the CDR3 is TGCAGCGTTGAAACCCGTGGGGACTCCTACGAGCAGTACTTC. Translated, it gives CSVETRGDSYEQYF.

V usage is TRBV5-1 and J usage is TRBJ1-2, with 7 bases identical to TRBD1. The V segment lost 0 bases and the J segment 7 bases; nucleotides outside the gene matches: 9. This CDR3 has 15 residues. Germline lookup yields CDR1 SGHRS and CDR2 YFSETQ. For the CDR3, the DNA is TGCGCCAGCAGCTTGGGACAGGGAGCGGCCGGTGGCTACACCTTC. Translated: CASSLGQGAAGGYTF.

This sequence joins TRBV10-3 and TRBJ1-4; no definite D call. V lost 6 bases to trimming and J lost 0 bases, with 11 bases between them. The CDR3 has 15 amino acids. The germline gives CDR1 ENHRY, CDR2 SYGVKD. The CDR3 reads CAISNNPSTNEKLFF. The CDR3 bases are TGTGCCATCAGCAATAACCCTTCAACTAATGAAAAACTGTTTTTT.

The chain couples TRBV29-1 to TRBJ2-1; 10 nucleotides align to TRBD1. CDR1 is SQVTM and CDR2 is ANQGSEA in the germline V gene. V gave up 3 bases and J gave up 0 bases; unmatched junction bases: 8. CDR3 size: 17 residues. The CDR3 region has the DNA TGCAGCGTTGATAGGTGGGGGACAGGGGACTCCTACAATGAGCAGTTCTTC. As protein: CSVDRWGTGDSYNEQFF.

This chain uses TRBV7-2 with TRBJ2-2; no firm D call. The CDR3 has 15 amino acids. V was cut by 1 base and J by 2 bases, with 8 bases left in between. The germline CDR1 and CDR2 sequences are SGHTA and FQGNSA. The CDR3 region is CASSLGILNTGELFF. CDR3 nucleotides: TGTGCCAGCAGCTTAGGGATTCTTAACACCGGGGAGCTGTTTTTT.

The genes are TRBV30 and TRBJ1-3; D uncertain. The V gene lost 3 bases and the J gene lost 7 bases, with 16 bases spanning the gap. The CDR3 runs 14 residues. CDR1 is GTSNPN, CDR2 SVGIG, per germline (reference sequence). The CDR3 bases are TGTGCCTGGAGCGAGGGAGGGCGGTGGAACACCATATATTTT. Amino acids: CAWSEGGRWNTIYF.

This chain's CDR3 is CASSLASTDEQFF. DNA for the CDR3: TGTGCCAGCAGCTTAGCCAGTACAGATGAGCAGTTCTTC. The V call is TRBV7-3, the J call TRBJ2-1, with unresolved D. V was shortened by 2 bases and J by 8 bases, with 10 bases between the two germline ends. Germline V gene lookup returns CDR1 SGHTA and CDR2 FQGTGA. This CDR3 contains 13 residues.

In DNA, the CDR3 is TGCGCCAGCAGCCCCCAAGAAGGCGTCGTTAATGAGCAGTTCTTC. This translates into CASSPQEGVVNEQFF. The chain links TRBV4-3 to TRBJ2-1; no reliable D call. The CDR3 extends over 15 amino acids. V was cut by 4 bases and J by 7 bases, with 17 bases left in between. Germline V gives CDR1 LGHNA, CDR2 YSLEER.

V is TRBV19 and J is TRBJ1-5; D call uncertain. CDR3 length: 15 residues. V lost 1 base and J 2 bases, leaving 9 bases between the germline ends. Germline values: CDR1 LNHDA, CDR2 SQIVND (reference sequence). CDR3 protein: CASSIGGSRNQPQHF. Written as DNA, the CDR3 is TGTGCCAGTAGTATAGGCGGAAGCCGCAATCAGCCCCAGCATTTT.

The chain combines TRBV5-4 with TRBJ2-1, with TRBD1 matching over 9 bases. V shed 4 bases, J shed 6 bases, and the junction held 8 bases outside the gene matches. Germline V CDR1 and CDR2: SGHNT, YYREEE (reference sequence). CDR3 length: 15 amino acids. The CDR3 nucleotides read TGTGCCAGCAGCATACCGGGACAGGGACGCAATGAGCAGTTCTTC. It translates to CASSIPGQGRNEQFF.

This clone was observed a single time. This chain joins TRBV5-4 and TRBJ2-3, with D unresolved. CDR3 length equals 14 residues. Germline assignment: CDR1 SGHNT and CDR2 YYREEE (reference sequence). V lost 1 base to trimming and J lost 2 bases, with 8 bases between them. The DNA of the CDR3 is TGTGCCAGCAGCTTGACCCAGCCCACAGATACGCAGTATTTT. It is translated as CASSLTQPTDTQYF.

The gene calls are TRBV6-5 and TRBJ2-7; 7 bases fit TRBD2. Germline CDR1 and CDR2: MNHEY and SVGAGI. V was clipped by 5 bases and J by 0 bases; unmatched bases: 7. The CDR3 covers 15 residues. CDR3 nucleotides: TGTGCCAGCAGTAGCCCGGGGGGAAGCTCCTACGAGCAGTACTTC. It yields the protein CASSSPGGSSYEQYF.

The chain links TRBV9 to TRBJ2-1; 9 bases agree with TRBD2. CDR1 is SGDLS and CDR2 is YYNGEE in the germline V gene. Trimming at V came to 4 bases and at J to 7 bases, leaving 12 bases not matched to a gene. The CDR3 has 16 amino acids. CDR3 coding DNA: TGTGCCAGCAGCCTAGATAGCGGGAGAACCCAAAATGAGCAGTTCTTC. Amino acids: CASSLDSGRTQNEQFF.